This entry lists 14 T cell receptor beta chains sequenced from one sample in a study of vaccination and CD4 T cells after COVID-19 (dated by TCRdb to between 2021 and 2024). Taken with the paper, the label for treatment or condition translates to: approximately 11-day PBMC culture with coronavirus spike peptide pools or control peptides (ViraFEST assay). Antigen specificity for these receptors is unknown. The protocol used for the library was PCR. Sequencing instrument: Illumina iSeq 100. TCR sequencing of DNA from cultured CD4+ T cells used the Oncomine TCR Beta short-read assay at the Johns Hopkins FTIC core. TCRdb reprocessing: public reads trimmed at Q25 with fastp, clones called with MiXCR, in-frame beta chains kept. Records with the same CDR3 protein are collapsed into one entry carrying the most frequent genes and DNA. This sample has under 25,000 distinct CDR3 sequences in its table, and about three quarters of those were observed once. The top ten clones comprise about a sixth of the sample.

The source material was CD4+ T cells from blood, cultured in vitro, sampled after SARS-CoV-2 vaccination. Source of these receptors: a human donor who received a COVID-19 vaccine.

This clonotype has a handful of counts. CDR3 sequence: CSAPRTKASTDTQYF. CDR3 DNA: TGCAGTGCTCCCCGGACTAAAGCTAGCACAGATACGCAGTATTTT. J is TRBJ2-3 and V is TRBV20-1; D might be TRBD2 (6 bases). The CDR3 totals 15 residues. Trimming shortened V by 5 bases and J by 0 bases, and 15 bases separated the two germline ends. Germline V gives CDR1 DFQATT, CDR2 SNEGSKA (reference sequence).

V is TRBV7-9 and J is TRBJ2-5; 15 bases are shared with TRBD2. Unmatched junction bases numbered 5, after V lost 4 bases and J lost 2 bases. Germline V gene lookup returns CDR1 SEHNR and CDR2 FQNEAQ (reference sequence). The CDR3 totals 17 residues. The CDR3 here is CASSWQGLAGGQETQYF. In DNA, the CDR3 is TGTGCCAGCAGCTGGCAAGGACTAGCGGGGGGGCAAGAGACCCAGTACTTC.

The rearrangement joins TRBV6-5 to TRBJ1-1; 9 nucleotides align to TRBD1. This CDR3 contains 15 residues. V lost 4 bases and J lost 1; bases outside the gene matches: 4. The V gene's germline CDR1 is MNHEY and CDR2 SVGAGI. Here the CDR3 DNA reads TGTGCCAGCAGTTTCTTGGGACAGGGGAACACTGAAGCTTTCTTT. Translation: CASSFLGQGNTEAFF.

The genes are TRBV19 and TRBJ2-3; possible D gene TRBD2, 6 bases. The V end lost 0 bases, the J end lost 0 bases, and 7 bases lay between the germline ends. Per germline, CDR1 LNHDA and CDR2 SQIVND (reference sequence). The CDR3 is made up of 15 amino acids. CDR3 region: CASSIDRGSTDTQYF. DNA of the CDR3: TGTGCCAGTAGTATAGACCGGGGGAGCACAGATACGCAGTATTTT.

The rearrangement joins TRBV6-1 to TRBJ2-1; the D call may be TRBD1 or TRBD2 (5 bases each). The DNA matches TRBJ2-5 better at its end, which makes the J call doubtful. This CDR3 is 16 amino acids long. Germline V gene lookup returns CDR1 MNHNS and CDR2 SASEGT. The CDR3 DNA is TGTGCCAGCAGTGATAGAAGCGGACACCCGGCGAAGACCCAGTACTTC. This gives the protein CASSDRSGHPAKTQYF.

The chain links TRBV6-1 to TRBJ1-1, with D tentatively TRBD1 (5 bases). Germline V gene data show CDR1 as MNHNS and CDR2 as SASEGT. The CDR3 is 14 residues long. The V end lost 5 bases, the J end lost 4 bases, and 14 bases lay between the germline ends. The CDR3 nucleotides read TGTGCCAGCAGTATAGGTTGGGGGAGCACTGAAGCTTTCTTT. Amino acid sequence: CASSIGWGSTEAFF.

The chain uses TRBV25-1 and TRBJ1-4, with TRBD1 matching 12 bases. The CDR3 sequence is 16 residues long. V dropped 1 base and J dropped 5; count of bases not matched to a gene: 2. Germline CDR1 MGHDK, CDR2 SYGVNS. The CDR3 nucleotides read TGTGCCAGCAGTGAATTCGGGACAGGGGGCAATGAAAAACTGTTTTTT. It yields the protein CASSEFGTGGNEKLFF.

The rearrangement uses TRBV12-3 or TRBV12-4 and TRBJ1-6; D is ambiguous. The germline V and J ends were trimmed by 3 bases and 5 bases, with 8 bases remaining between them. This CDR3 is built from 14 residues. The CDR3 DNA is TGTGCCAGCAGTTTTCACGGAGATAATTCACCCCTCCACTTT. Translation gives CASSFHGDNSPLHF.

This chain connects TRBV6-5 to TRBJ2-7; possibly TRBD2 for D (5 bases). Germline V gene lookup returns CDR1 MNHEY and CDR2 SVGAGI. V was cut by 0 bases and J by 6 bases, with 12 bases left in between. The CDR3 has 14 residues. Here the CDR3 DNA reads TGTGCCAGCAGTTACTCGTTTGCTAGCTCCGAGCAGTACTTC. Amino acid sequence: CASSYSFASSEQYF.

The chain combines TRBV7-8 with TRBJ1-6, with 8 bases matching TRBD1. This CDR3 region has 17 residues. In germline, CDR1 is SGHVS, CDR2 FQNEAQ. J was trimmed by 0 bases and V by 5 bases; bases with no gene match: 6. The CDR3 sequence is CASSPWTGISYNSPLHF. CDR3 DNA: TGTGCCAGCAGCCCATGGACAGGGATCTCCTATAATTCACCCCTCCACTTT.

V gene TRBV10-3 combines with J gene TRBJ2-5, with 9 bases lining up with TRBD2. The trim removed 0 bases at V and 2 bases at J, leaving 1 base unmatched. This CDR3 comprises 15 residues. CDR1 ENHRY and CDR2 SYGVKD come from the germline V gene. CDR3: CAISESSGGQETQYF. CDR3 nucleotides: TGTGCCATCAGTGAGTCCAGCGGGGGGCAAGAGACCCAGTACTTC.

The rearrangement uses TRBV10-3 and TRBJ1-2; D call uncertain. The CDR3 is made up of 13 amino acids. In germline, CDR1 is ENHRY, CDR2 SYGVKD. V was trimmed by 2 bases and J by 0 bases, leaving 4 bases between them. The CDR3 nucleotides read TGTGCCATCAGTGAGGGTGCTAACTATGGCTACACCTTC. As protein: CAISEGANYGYTF.

The chain joins TRBV24-1 to TRBJ1-2; D gene uncertain. V gave up 1 base and J gave up 4 bases, with 6 bases separating them. Germline V lookup: CDR1 KGHDR, CDR2 SFDVKD. There are 13 residues in the CDR3. The CDR3 here is CATSDFGTYGYTF. CDR3 DNA: TGTGCCACCAGTGATTTCGGTACCTATGGCTACACCTTC.

Comment on this clonotype: A junction boundary mismatches the germline segment, possibly from a read error. The chain couples TRBV7-3 to TRBJ2-3; 12 positions agree with TRBD2. Per the germline V gene, CDR1 is SGHTA and CDR2 is FQGTGA. This CDR3 has 16 amino acids. CDR3 bases: TGTGCCAGCAGCGTAACTAGCGGGGGGCCGGTGGATACGCAGTATTTT. It is translated as CASSVTSGGPVDTQYF.